The clone carrying this TCR beta chain has a handful of counts. The antigen is undetermined. This sample is drawn from a study of T cells after yellow fever vaccination. Study results and caveats: Boosting was followed by the reappearance of most primary-vaccination clones (about 97% CD4, more than 70% CD8). In FACS-sorted repertoires, abundant clonotypes from the bulk population could appear as contaminants.

TCR cDNA was made by 5'RACE template switching, adding a universal primer site and UMIs. TCRdb re-analysed the 5' RACE reads in MiXCR, keeping a single row per CDR3 protein. The data contain roughly 500,000 distinct CDR3 sequences, roughly a fifth of them singletons. Germline lookup yields CDR1 DFQATT and CDR2 SNEGSKA (reference sequence). Trimming cost V 3 bases and J 5 bases; bases outside gene matches: 5. CDR3 length: 13 amino acids. The receptor's source is a man under 40 who received the YFV17D yellow fever vaccine. The J gene is TRBJ2-5, the V gene TRBV20-1; 8 positions agree with TRBD1. The specimen was PBMCs, collected 15 days after the yellow fever booster vaccination. CDR3 amino acids: CSASPRGRETQYF. CDR3 nucleotide sequence: TGCAGTGCTAGTCCCAGGGGGCGGGAGACCCAGTACTTC.